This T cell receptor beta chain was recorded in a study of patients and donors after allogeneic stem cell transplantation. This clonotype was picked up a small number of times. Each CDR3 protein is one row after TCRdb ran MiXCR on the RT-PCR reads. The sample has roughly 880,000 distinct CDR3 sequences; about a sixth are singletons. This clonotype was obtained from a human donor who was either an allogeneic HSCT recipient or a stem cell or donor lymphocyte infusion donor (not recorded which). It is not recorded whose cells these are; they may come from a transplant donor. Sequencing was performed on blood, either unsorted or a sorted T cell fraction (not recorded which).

The CDR3 protein is CASRRFWNTEAFF. As DNA, the CDR3 is TGTGCCAGCAGGAGGTTTTGGAACACTGAAGCTTTCTTT. This chain uses TRBV4-2 with TRBJ1-1; D call uncertain. Germline V gene data show CDR1 as LGHNA and CDR2 as YNFKEQ. Between the trimmed V and J ends, which lost 6 bases and 1 base, there was a span of 9 bases. This CDR3 is built from 13 residues.